These 20 T cell receptor beta chains came from one sample sequenced in a study of blood T cell repertoires in COVID-19. The repertoire was sequenced with immunoSEQ multiplex PCR; TCRdb's copy has only in-frame clones and lacks some. The data show around 150,000 clones, 85% to 95% seen once. What was sequenced was peripheral blood. The receptors come from a woman aged 45-65 years with acute or convalescent COVID-19.

This chain joins TRBV3-1 (or the pseudogene TRBV3-2) and TRBJ2-7; a possible D gene is TRBD2 (6 bases). This CDR3 region has 16 residues. In germline, CDR1 is LGHDT, CDR2 YNNKEL (reference sequence). V lost 4 bases to trimming and J lost 0 bases, with 16 bases between them. CDR3 sequence reads: CASSPPGLRSSYEQYF. For the CDR3, the DNA is TGTGCCAGCAGCCCCCCGGGACTCCGGAGCTCCTACGAGCAGTACTTC.

The chain links TRBV6-2 or TRBV6-3 to TRBJ1-5; perhaps TRBD1 as D (5 bases). This CDR3 is 14 amino acids long. The V and J ends lost 2 bases and 6 bases respectively, with 11 bases between them. The germline V gene encodes CDR1 MNHEY and CDR2 SVGEGT. CDR3 residues: CASSYRGQSQPQHF. DNA of the CDR3: TGTGCCAGCAGTTACAGGGGTCAGAGTCAGCCCCAGCATTTT.

The V call is TRBV5-1, the J call TRBJ1-1, with TRBD1 identical over 8 bases. The junction had 18 bases not matched to a gene; V was cut back by 4 bases and J by 7 bases. CDR1 SGHRS and CDR2 YFSETQ come from the germline V gene. This CDR3 is 17 amino acids long. In DNA form, the CDR3 reads TGCGCCAGCAGCGCAATCCCCCTCATTCAGGGGGCAGATGAAGCTTTCTTT. Its protein product is CASSAIPLIQGADEAFF.

The rearrangement joins TRBV7-8 to TRBJ1-3; maybe TRBD1 (6 bases). The CDR3 length is 15 residues. Trimming removed 0 bases at V and 2 bases at J, with 8 bases between. CDR1 and CDR2 (germline): SGHVS, FQNEAQ. Written as DNA, the CDR3 is TGTGCCAGCAGCTTAGCGAACAGGGCTGGAAACACCATATATTTT. Translating gives CASSLANRAGNTIYF. The variable domain in full, with the rest retrieved from reference TRBV7-8 and TRBJ1-3, is GAGVSQSPRYKVAKRGQDVALRCDPISGHVSLFWYQQALGQGPEFLTYFQNEAQLDKSGLPSDRFFAERPEGSVSTLKIQRTQQEDSAVYLCASSLANRAGNTIYFGEGSWLTVV.

The rearrangement links TRBV18 to TRBJ1-2; the D is unclear. The CDR3 length is 15 residues. V was clipped by 2 bases and J by 4 bases, with 14 bases between them. Germline CDR1 and CDR2: KGHSH and LQKENI. DNA for the CDR3: TGTGCCAGCTCACCAGCTTCGGAGACGGTCTATGGCTACACCTTC. Protein product: CASSPASETVYGYTF.

CDR3 in DNA: TGTGCCAGCAGTCTCCCAAGACAGGGGGTTTTCAATATGGACACTGAAGCTTTCTTT. As protein: CASSLPRQGVFNMDTEAFF. V is TRBV28 and J is TRBJ1-1; the match to TRBD1 covers 9 bases. V dropped 5 bases and J dropped 3; count of bases not matched to a gene: 19. The CDR3 loop spans 19 amino acids. Germline-derived CDR1 and CDR2 are MDHEN and SYDVKM.

The chain links TRBV5-4 to TRBJ2-1; 8 nucleotides agree with TRBD2. This CDR3 is 16 amino acids long. V was pared by 1 base and J by 2 bases, with 5 bases of the junction left unmatched. Germline CDR1 is SGHNT and CDR2 is YYREEE (reference sequence). Here the CDR3 DNA reads TGTGCCAGCAGCTTGAGAGCGGGGGCTGCCTACAATGAGCAGTTCTTC. This sequence encodes CASSLRAGAAYNEQFF.

The V and J genes are TRBV28 and TRBJ1-2, with D possibly TRBD1 on 5 matching bases. Between the trimmed V and J ends, which lost 7 bases and 7 bases, there was a span of 22 bases. The CDR3 runs to 15 residues. The germline V gene encodes CDR1 MDHEN and CDR2 SYDVKM. Written as DNA, the CDR3 is TGTGCCAGCACCTCGGGGGGAACAGGAGAATCTGGCTACACCTTC. Protein sequence: CASTSGGTGESGYTF.

The rearrangement uses TRBV25-1 and TRBJ2-1; perhaps TRBD2 as D (6 bases). Trimming left V 5 bases short and J 2 bases short, with 19 bases between. The CDR3 loop spans 17 amino acids. Germline V lookup: CDR1 MGHDK, CDR2 SYGVNS. CDR3 in DNA: TGTGCCAGCAGTAACCCCGGGAGACGGCCGCCCTACAATGAGCAGTTCTTC. Translation: CASSNPGRRPPYNEQFF.

The gene calls are TRBV27 and TRBJ2-7; 12 nucleotides agree with TRBD2. The CDR3 covers 14 residues. Germline V gene sequence: CDR1 MNHEY, CDR2 SMNVEV (reference sequence). Trimming at V came to 5 bases and at J to 3 bases, leaving 2 bases not matched to a gene. CDR3 loop: CASSRTSGIYEQYF. The CDR3 coding sequence is TGTGCCAGCAGTAGGACTAGCGGGATCTACGAGCAGTACTTC.

The V call is TRBV2, the J call TRBJ1-2; 8 bases line up with TRBD1. CDR1 and CDR2 from the germline V gene are SNHLY and FYNNEI. The CDR3 totals 13 residues. J gave up 7 bases and V 10 bases, and 11 bases lay outside the gene matches. CDR3 sequence: CATYLTGAGGYTF. The CDR3 region has the DNA TGTGCCACATATTTGACAGGGGCGGGTGGCTACACCTTC. Supplemented by reference TRBV2 and TRBJ1-2, the full variable domain reads EPEVTQTPSHQVTQMGQEVILRCVPISNHLYFYWYRQILGQKVEFLVSFYNNEISEKSEIFDDQFSVERPDGSNFTLKIRSTKLEDSAMYFCATYLTGAGGYTFGSGTRLTVV.

The J gene is TRBJ2-7, the V gene TRBV30; no clear D. Looked up from germline, CDR1 is GTSNPN and CDR2 is SVGIG (reference sequence). Trimming removed 0 bases at V and 5 bases at J, with 11 bases between. CDR3 length: 13 residues. The chain's CDR3 is CAWSVLPLNEQYF. CDR3 DNA: TGTGCCTGGAGTGTACTACCCCTAAACGAGCAGTACTTC.

V usage is TRBV10-2 and J usage is TRBJ1-1; 10 nucleotides match TRBD1. This CDR3 contains 14 residues. CDR1 WSHSY and CDR2 SAAADI come from the germline V gene. J was trimmed by 10 bases and V by 2 bases; bases with no gene match: 7. The CDR3 sequence: CASSELIRTGGAFF. CDR3 DNA sequence: TGCGCCAGCAGTGAGCTAATTAGGACAGGGGGAGCTTTCTTT.

This clone was counted only a few times. The CDR3 spells CASSVQMRQGSGNTIYF. In nucleotides, the CDR3 is TGTGCCAGCAGTGTTCAAATGCGACAGGGTTCTGGAAACACCATATATTTT. The J gene is TRBJ1-3, the V gene TRBV6-1, with TRBD1 identical over 7 bases. Germline values: CDR1 MNHNS, CDR2 SASEGT. Trimming removed 4 bases from V and 1 base from J; junction bases left unmatched: 10. The CDR3 extends over 17 amino acids.

V usage is TRBV28 and J usage is TRBJ1-1; 7 bases are a match to TRBD1. CDR3 length equals 15 residues. Germline CDR1 and CDR2: MDHEN and SYDVKM. V was clipped by 7 bases and J by 4 bases; unmatched bases: 12. CDR3 loop: CASIDRAPRGTEAFF. The CDR3 DNA is TGTGCCAGCATCGACAGGGCACCGAGAGGCACTGAAGCTTTCTTT.

This chain uses TRBV2 with TRBJ2-1; 9 nucleotides agree with TRBD1. CDR1 is SNHLY, CDR2 FYNNEI, per germline. CDR3 length equals 14 residues. Trimming took 6 bases from V and 9 from J; bases not matched to a gene: 9. The CDR3 sequence is CASRGTGRLGEQFF. The CDR3 bases are TGTGCCAGCAGGGGGACAGGGAGATTGGGTGAGCAGTTCTTC.

The V and J genes are TRBV2 and TRBJ2-6; a possible D gene is TRBD2 (5 bases). Germline CDR1 SNHLY, CDR2 FYNNEI. The CDR3 totals 15 residues. V was shortened by 10 bases and J by 0 bases, with 13 bases between the two germline ends. For the CDR3, the DNA is TGTGCCACTCCTGACGGGAACTCTGGGGCCAACGTCCTGACTTTC. Translating gives CATPDGNSGANVLTF. Based on the CDR3 plus reference TRBV2 and TRBJ2-6, the full variable domain is EPEVTQTPSHQVTQMGQEVILRCVPISNHLYFYWYRQILGQKVEFLVSFYNNEISEKSEIFDDQFSVERPDGSNFTLKIRSTKLEDSAMYFCATPDGNSGANVLTFGAGSRLTVL.

The CDR3 loop reads CATSRELAGGPNEQYF. The CDR3 DNA is TGTGCCACCAGCAGAGAACTAGCGGGGGGGCCTAACGAGCAGTACTTC. The rearrangement joins TRBV15 to TRBJ2-7; 13 bases agree with TRBD2. J was trimmed by 5 bases and V by 0 bases; bases with no gene match: 4. The CDR3 consists of 16 residues. The germline V gene has CDR1 LNHNV and CDR2 YYDKDF (reference sequence).

CDR3 region: CASSQDLKGTEAFF. In nucleotides, the CDR3 is TGCGCCAGCAGCCAAGATCTAAAGGGGACTGAAGCTTTCTTT. The chain links TRBV4-3 to TRBJ1-1; perhaps TRBD1 as D (5 bases). CDR1 and CDR2 from the germline V gene are LGHNA and YSLEER. V was trimmed by 0 bases and J by 5 bases, leaving 10 bases between them. The CDR3 runs 14 residues.

The chain recombines TRBV28 with TRBJ1-3; the D is unclear. This CDR3 region has 15 residues. V was cut by 6 bases and J by 0 bases, with 12 bases left in between. In germline, CDR1 is MDHEN, CDR2 SYDVKM. The CDR3: CASSPPVISGNTIYF. CDR3 DNA sequence: TGTGCCAGCAGCCCCCCGGTGATCTCTGGAAACACCATATATTTT.